The 3 T cell receptor beta chains reported below all come from one sample, sequenced in a study of OX40 agonist ivuxolimab in advanced cancers. Library preparation was by the immunoSEQ multiplex PCR assay. This immuneACCESS table, as held by TCRdb, lists in-frame sequences with V and J called but not all clones. Of the missing ones, under half trace to an unresolved V gene in checked studies; the others have no known cause. The sample profile shows tens of thousands of clones; roughly nine tenths of them were found once. Around 15% of the sample lies in the top ten. The sample in question was CD4+ or CD8+ T cells sorted from blood, obtained in a trial of the OX40 agonist ivuxolimab. Every receptor here comes from an adult with an advanced solid tumor such as melanoma, head and neck, liver or kidney cancer.

V and J are TRBV6-5 and TRBJ2-2; D is uncertain. The CDR3 length is 13 residues. Germline CDR1 reads MNHEY; CDR2 reads SVGAGI. The V gene lost 2 bases and the J gene lost 0 bases, with 1 base spanning the gap. The CDR3: CASSYPNTGELFF. The DNA of the CDR3 is TGTGCCAGCAGTTACCCGAACACCGGGGAGCTGTTTTTT.

CDR3 nucleotide sequence: TGTGCCAGCAGCCCCCCAGGGGCGGGAAATGAAAAACTGTTTTTT. Its protein product is CASSPPGAGNEKLFF. The chain has TRBV6-5 and TRBJ1-4; TRBD1 is a possible D gene (6 bases). Germline CDR1 and CDR2: MNHEY and SVGAGI. The V gene lost 6 bases and the J gene lost 5 bases, with 16 bases spanning the gap. The CDR3 has 15 amino acids.

J is TRBJ1-4 and V is TRBV7-8; tentatively, D is TRBD1 (6 bases). The V end was cut by 5 bases, the J end by 5 bases, with 12 bases between. Looked up from germline, CDR1 is SGHVS and CDR2 is FQNEAQ. The CDR3 spans 14 residues. CDR3 nucleotide sequence: TGTGCCAGCAGCCGGCGGGACACCAATGAAAAACTGTTTTTT. This encodes CASSRRDTNEKLFF.